These T cell receptor beta chains were read from a single sample in a study of blood T cells in healthy people across ages. TCRdb re-called the 5' RACE reads through MiXCR, storing one row per CDR3 protein. The sample records about 780,000 distinct CDR3 sequences, 35% to 60% being singletons. Sequencing was done on a sample of blood. The receptor source for this set is a man at least 80 years old in good health. CDR3s include the opening cysteine and the closing phenylalanine or tryptophan. D genes are given only for firm matches. Part of the rows lack a size; the others show once, few, many or a class for expanded clones.

NA	TRBJ2-7	TRBV18	NA	TGTGCCAGCTCACCAACAGGGCAAGGCGAGCAGTACTTC	CASSPTGQGEQYF
NA	TRBJ2-1	TRBV20-1	NA	TGCAGTGCTAGTGCGAGCTCCTACAATGAGCAGTTCTTC	CSASASSYNEQFF
TRBD1	TRBJ2-1	TRBV12-3/TRBV12-4	NA	TGTGCCAGCAGTTTATCCAGGACAGGGGGCGAGCAGTTCTTC	CASSLSRTGGEQFF
TRBD2	TRBJ2-3	TRBV6-5	few	TGTGCCAGCATGGGACTAGCGACAGATACGCAGTATTTT	CASMGLATDTQYF
NA	TRBJ2-5	TRBV20-1	NA	TGCAGTGCCCTCCCGACTGGGAGGCCTTACAATGAGCAGTACTTC	CSALPTGRPYNEQYF
NA	TRBJ2-2	TRBV5-4	NA	TGTGCCAGCAGCTTGGCTGGCAGAAACACCGGGGAGCTGTTTTTT	CASSLAGRNTGELFF
NA	TRBJ1-6	TRBV27	once	TGTGCCAGCAGTTTGTACACCTCAGGACAGCTCACTAATTCACCCCTCCACTTT	CASSLYTSGQLTNSPLHF
TRBD2	TRBJ2-7	TRBV6-5	NA	TGTGCCAGCAGTTACCAAATAGCGGGAGGTGACTATCACGAGCAGTACTTC	CASSYQIAGGDYHEQYF
NA	TRBJ2-7	TRBV29-1	NA	TGCAGCGTGGATAGCGGTACCCCCTACGAGCAGTACTTC	CSVDSGTPYEQYF
NA	TRBJ2-1	TRBV18	many	TGTGCCAGCTCACCAAATGACCAGCGGGCGAGCGGTGAGCAGTTCTTC	CASSPNDQRASGEQFF
TRBD1	TRBJ2-2	TRBV7-3	NA	TGTGCCAGCAGCCCCGGGACAGGGGGTGGGGAGCTGTTTTTT	CASSPGTGGGELFF
NA	TRBJ2-1	TRBV30	NA	TGTGCCTGGGACCTGGGACTTCTCAATGAGCAGTTCTTC	CAWDLGLLNEQFF
NA	TRBJ2-7	TRBV7-2	NA	TGTGCCAACCCCCTTGAACGGAAATACTCCTACGAGCAGTACTTC	CANPLERKYSYEQYF
NA	TRBJ2-3	TRBV12-3/TRBV12-4	few	TGTGCCAGCAGTTTGGCGGGAGAGGGGGCAGATACGCAGTATTTT	CASSLAGEGADTQYF
NA	TRBJ1-2	TRBV20-1	NA	TGCAGTTCTAACAATGGCTACAAAGCTCAGGATGGCTACACCTTC	CSSNNGYKAQDGYTF
TRBD2	TRBJ2-7	TRBV20-1	NA	TGCAGTGTAAAGATAGCGGGAAAAGGGGATGAGCAGTACTTC	CSVKIAGKGDEQYF
NA	TRBJ2-7	TRBV5-6	many	TGTGCCAGCAGCTGGGGTCCCTACGAGCAGTACTTC	CASSWGPYEQYF
NA	TRBJ2-1	TRBV6-2/TRBV6-3	NA	TGTGCCAGCAGTCCGACTAGGATGGATTACAATGAGCAGTTCTTC	CASSPTRMDYNEQFF
NA	TRBJ2-7	TRBV5-1	few	TGCGCCAGCAGCTTGGCACAGGGGAGGTACGAGCAGTACTTC	CASSLAQGRYEQYF
NA	TRBJ2-7	TRBV20-1	NA	TGCAGTGCCCCTGGGGGGGCAGGGTGGTACGAGCAGTACTTC	CSAPGGAGWYEQYF
NA	TRBJ2-5	TRBV27	NA	TGTGCCAGCAGTCCATTAAGGGGGGGCCTACGAGAGACCCAGTACTTC	CASSPLRGGLRETQYF
NA	TRBJ1-5	TRBV2	NA	TGTGCCAGCAGTACGGGGGGCTTACAGCCCCAGCATTTT	CASSTGGLQPQHF
TRBD2	TRBJ2-3	TRBV5-1	NA	TGCGCCAGCAGCTTGGCCCAGCATAGCGGGAGTGGTCGGACAGATACGCAGTATTTT	CASSLAQHSGSGRTDTQYF
TRBD1	TRBJ2-4	TRBV5-1	NA	TGCGCCAGCAGCCTAATTCCGGGACAGGAAAACATTCAGTACTTC	CASSLIPGQENIQYF
TRBD1	TRBJ2-5	TRBV6-5	NA	TGTGCCAGCAGTGCCGGGACAGGGGGTGTAGAGACCCAGTACTTC	CASSAGTGGVETQYF
NA	TRBJ2-7	TRBV28	NA	TGTGCCAGCAGTTTGCTCGACAGGTTCGACGAGCAGTACTTC	CASSLLDRFDEQYF
TRBD2	TRBJ2-2	TRBV4-3	few	TGCGCCAGCAGCCAAGACCTAGCGGGTCCGAACACCGGGGAGCTGTTTTTT	CASSQDLAGPNTGELFF
TRBD2	TRBJ2-7	TRBV5-5	NA	TGTGCCAGCAGCGCTAGCGGGACCTACGAGCAGTACTTC	CASSASGTYEQYF
NA	TRBJ2-7	TRBV5-1	few	TGCGCCAGCAGCTTCCGGGTCCAGAGCTACGAGCAGTACTTC	CASSFRVQSYEQYF
NA	TRBJ2-3	TRBV6-5	NA	TGTGCCAGCAGCTCGAGGGCGGAGAGAGTTACGCAGTATTTT	CASSSRAERVTQYF
NA	TRBJ2-4	TRBV4-1	NA	TGCGCCAGCAGCCAAGATACGGAGGGACGGTCGGGGGAGTACTTC	CASSQDTEGRSGEYF
NA	TRBJ2-1	TRBV11-3	NA	TGTGCCAGCAGCTTAGTCCGTGAGCAGTTCTTC	CASSLVREQFF
NA	TRBJ2-1	TRBV5-4	few	TGTGCCAGCAGCTTGGGAAGGCCGGGCGAGCAGTTCTTC	CASSLGRPGEQFF
NA	TRBJ1-2	TRBV14	NA	TGTGCCAGCAGCCCCATGACCCGACTCCTTAACTATGGCTACACCTTC	CASSPMTRLLNYGYTF
TRBD1	TRBJ2-1	TRBV5-1	NA	TGCGCCAGCAGCAGGGCAGGGGGTTTTGATAATGAGCAGTTCTTC	CASSRAGGFDNEQFF
TRBD2	TRBJ2-3	TRBV28	NA	TGTGCCAGCACCTCCTCAGGACTAGCGGGAGTGTCTAGCACAGATACGCAGTATTTT	CASTSSGLAGVSSTDTQYF
NA	TRBJ1-5	TRBV5-1	NA	TGCGCCAGCAGCTTGGAGGTAGGAAATCAGCCCCAGCATTTT	CASSLEVGNQPQHF
NA	TRBJ2-3	TRBV6-5	few	TGTGCCAGCAGACACGTGCCCACAGATACGCAGTATTTT	CASRHVPTDTQYF
TRBD1	TRBJ2-5	TRBV2	few	TGTGCCAGCAAGGGACAGGGCGAGTCTTCGGAGACCCAGTACTTC	CASKGQGESSETQYF
TRBD1	TRBJ2-5	TRBV25-1	few	TGTGCCAGCAGTGAGGCAGGGGGTAGGACTCAAGAGACCCAGTACTTC	CASSEAGGRTQETQYF
NA	TRBJ1-6	TRBV7-2	many	TGTGCCAGCAGCCCACTGACAGGTGGTTATTCACCCCTCCACTTT	CASSPLTGGYSPLHF
TRBD2	TRBJ2-1	TRBV4-2	NA	TGTGCCAGCAGCCAAGAGAGCGGGAGACGGTACAATGAGCAGTTCTTC	CASSQESGRRYNEQFF
NA	TRBJ2-6	TRBV6-2/TRBV6-3	few	TGTGCCAGCAGCCTACCCCTATTTGGGGCCAACGTCCTGACTTTC	CASSLPLFGANVLTF
NA	TRBJ2-7	TRBV3-1	few	TGTGCCAGCAGCCAAGCATTCGGGACCTCTGAGCAGTACTTC	CASSQAFGTSEQYF
NA	TRBJ1-6	TRBV5-1	NA	TGCGCCAGCAGCTTGGGCCGGCGGGGCTCCTATAATTCACCCCTCCACTTT	CASSLGRRGSYNSPLHF
TRBD1	TRBJ1-2	TRBV20-1	many	TGCAGTGCTAGAGACGCGGGGGCACAGGGGGCTCGAGGCTACACCTTC	CSARDAGAQGARGYTF
NA	TRBJ1-4	TRBV25-1	few	TGTGCCAGCAGTGACTGGACAGTATCTAATGAAAAACTGTTTTTT	CASSDWTVSNEKLFF
TRBD1	TRBJ2-7	TRBV29-1	few	TGCAGCGTTGAACCGGGACAGGGGGCGTACGAGCAGTACTTC	CSVEPGQGAYEQYF
NA	TRBJ2-3	TRBV7-3	NA	TGTGCCAGCAGCTTACGGGGCGGCAGGGATTCGGGTACGCAGTATTTT	CASSLRGGRDSGTQYF